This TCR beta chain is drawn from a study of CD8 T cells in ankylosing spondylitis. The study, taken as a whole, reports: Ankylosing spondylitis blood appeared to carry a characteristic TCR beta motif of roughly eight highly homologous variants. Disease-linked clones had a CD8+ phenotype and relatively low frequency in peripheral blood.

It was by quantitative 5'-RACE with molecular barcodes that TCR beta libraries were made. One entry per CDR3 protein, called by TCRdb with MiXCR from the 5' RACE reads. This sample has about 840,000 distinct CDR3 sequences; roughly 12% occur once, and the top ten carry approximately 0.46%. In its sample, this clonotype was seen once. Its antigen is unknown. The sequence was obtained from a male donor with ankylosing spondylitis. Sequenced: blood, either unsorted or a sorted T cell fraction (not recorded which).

The CDR3 here is CSGRGIYGYTF. The CDR3 DNA sequence: TGCAGTGGCCGGGGGATTTATGGCTACACCTTC. V is TRBV20-1 and J is TRBJ1-2, with D perhaps TRBD1 (5 bases). Germline CDR1 reads DFQATT; CDR2 reads SNEGSKA (reference sequence). Deletions cut 7 bases from V and 5 bases from J, with 11 bases between. CDR3 length equals 11 residues.